These 17 T cell receptor beta chains came from one sample sequenced in a study of cytomegalovirus exposure and HLA in healthy donors (dated by TCRdb to between 2016 and 2019). The protocol used for the library was the immunoSEQ multiplex PCR assay. For the multiplex PCR, a mixture combining 60 forward primers for TCR Vbeta segments and 13 reverse primers for TCR Jbeta segments was used. TCRdb's version of the immuneACCESS table is confined to in-frame rearrangements and falls short of the full clone set. An unresolved V gene accounts for under half of the shortfall where checked; the remainder is of unknown origin. Present in this sample are about 120,000 clones, about 10% of which were seen just once. Approximately 4.4% of the sample belongs to the ten largest clones. The sample comprised PBMCs. Receptor source: a woman between 18 and 29 years old in good health and CMV-seropositive.

This sequence joins TRBV7-8 and TRBJ1-2; weak D call: TRBD1 (5 bases). CDR1 and CDR2 from the germline V gene are SGHVS and FQNEAQ. This CDR3 is 13 amino acids long. Trimming removed 4 bases at V and 2 bases at J, with 8 bases between. DNA of the CDR3: TGTGCCAGCAGCTCAGACAGCAACTATGGCTACACCTTC. This gives the protein CASSSDSNYGYTF.

The chain is built from TRBV27 and TRBJ2-3; possible D gene TRBD1, 5 bases. Germline V gene lookup returns CDR1 MNHEY and CDR2 SMNVEV (reference sequence). Trimming removed 5 bases from V and 4 bases from J, with 16 bases in between. CDR3 length: 15 residues. The CDR3 loop is CASSTPRDFPDTQYF. Written as DNA, the CDR3 is TGTGCCAGCAGTACACCCAGGGATTTCCCAGATACGCAGTATTTT.

This clone was seen more than once but under ten times. This rearrangement joins TRBV9 to TRBJ2-2, with 7 nucleotides matching TRBD2. Germline V gene lookup returns CDR1 SGDLS and CDR2 YYNGEE. V lost 0 bases to trimming and J lost 3 bases; unmatched junction nucleotides: 8. This CDR3 spans 17 amino acids. The CDR3 loop reads CASSVADSSGYTGELFF. CDR3 in DNA: TGTGCCAGCAGCGTAGCAGATAGTAGCGGGTACACCGGGGAGCTGTTTTTT. Drawing the rest from reference TRBV9 and TRBJ2-2, the complete variable domain is DSGVTQTPKHLITATGQRVTLRCSPRSGDLSVYWYQQSLDQGLQFLIQYYNGEERAKGNILERFSAQQFPDLHSELNLSSLELGDSALYFCASSVADSSGYTGELFFGEGSRLTVL.

This clone was observed a few times. The chain joins TRBV2 to TRBJ2-7, with 7 bases matching TRBD1. The CDR3 spans 13 residues. The junction had 3 bases not matched to a gene; V was cut back by 6 bases and J by 1 base. Germline lookup yields CDR1 SNHLY and CDR2 FYNNEI. CDR3 bases: TGTGCCAGCAGCAGACAGGGTTCCTACGAGCAGTACTTC. Translation gives CASSRQGSYEQYF.

This clone was picked up a small number of times. The chain carries TRBV6-1 and TRBJ2-1; D uncertain. The germline V and J ends were trimmed by 3 bases and 0 bases, with 12 bases remaining between them. This CDR3 comprises 16 residues. Germline lookup yields CDR1 MNHNS and CDR2 SASEGT. Written as DNA, the CDR3 is TGTGCCAGCAGTGACCCTCCTGGGCCCTCCTACAATGAGCAGTTCTTC. Translation gives CASSDPPGPSYNEQFF.

Of note for this clone: This likely traces to a read error, being one base from a far larger clone. Within the sample, other DNA sequences also encode this same CDR3. This rearrangement joins TRBV6-1 to TRBJ2-3, with 12 bases fitting TRBD2. CDR3 length: 15 amino acids. From germline, CDR1 is MNHNS and CDR2 SASEGT. CDR3 amino acids: CASSELAGGPDTQYF. The CDR3 nucleotides read TGTGCCAGCAGTGAACTAGCGGGAGGGCCAGATACTCAGTATTTT.

The chain carries TRBV30 and TRBJ2-5; possible D gene TRBD2, 6 bases. V lost 4 bases to trimming and J lost 7 bases, with 19 bases between them. Germline lookup yields CDR1 GTSNPN and CDR2 SVGIG (reference sequence). This CDR3 comprises 14 residues. The CDR3 loop is CAWIGPGELGTQYF. DNA of the CDR3: TGTGCCTGGATTGGCCCGGGAGAGTTAGGGACCCAGTACTTC.

This clone was seen a few times. The J gene is TRBJ2-1, the V gene TRBV19; 8 nucleotides match TRBD2. Germline V CDR1 and CDR2: LNHDA, SQIVND (reference sequence). CDR3 length: 16 amino acids. The trim removed 6 bases at V and 0 bases at J, leaving 7 bases unmatched. The CDR3 DNA sequence: TGTGCCAGTAGGATGACTAGCGCGAACTCCTACAATGAGCAGTTCTTC. Its translation: CASRMTSANSYNEQFF.

The V call is TRBV29-1, the J call TRBJ1-3; no clear D gene. The CDR3 loop spans 14 amino acids. V lost 5 bases to trimming and J lost 0 bases, with 11 bases between them. CDR1 is SQVTM, CDR2 ANQGSEA, per germline. The CDR3 sequence is CSVLPDFSGNTIYF. CDR3 DNA sequence: TGCAGCGTTCTACCTGACTTCTCTGGAAACACCATATATTTT. The complete variable domain, with remaining parts taken from reference TRBV29-1 and TRBJ1-3, reads SAVISQKPSRDICQRGTSLTIQCQVDSQVTMMFWYRQQPGQSLTLIATANQGSEATYESGFVIDKFPISRPNLTFSTLTVSNMSPEDSSIYLCSVLPDFSGNTIYFGEGSWLTVV.

This clone was found a few times. This chain links TRBV19 with TRBJ2-1; D ambiguous. The CDR3 covers 13 residues. V lost 0 bases and J 5 bases, leaving 5 bases between the germline ends. Germline V CDR1 and CDR2: LNHDA, SQIVND (reference sequence). The CDR3, as DNA: TGTGCCAGTAGTATAGAGTCCAACAATGAGCAGTTCTTC. Translation gives CASSIESNNEQFF. The full variable domain, with the rest looked up from reference TRBV19 and TRBJ2-1, is DGGITQSPKYLFRKEGQNVTLSCEQNLNHDAMYWYRQDPGQGLRLIYYSQIVNDFQKGDIAEGYSVSREKKESFPLTVTSAQKNPTAFYLCASSIESNNEQFFGPGTRLTVL.

As concerns this clone: This CDR3 is also generated by other DNA sequences in the sample. This chain joins TRBV4-1 and TRBJ2-7; TRBD1 agrees at 10 bases. CDR3 length: 15 amino acids. Trimming at V came to 4 bases and at J to 9 bases, leaving 12 bases not matched to a gene. Germline CDR1 reads MGHRA; CDR2 reads YSYEKL. CDR3 region: CASSLTGTGVEGQYF. For the CDR3, the DNA is TGCGCCAGCAGCCTAACCGGGACAGGGGTGGAAGGGCAGTACTTC.

This clone has just a few counts. This rearrangement joins TRBV28 to TRBJ1-1; the D is unclear. Germline CDR1 reads MDHEN; CDR2 reads SYDVKM. V lost 6 bases, J lost 4 bases, and 6 bases lay in between. The CDR3 covers 11 residues. CDR3 amino acids: CASREGTEAFF. DNA of the CDR3: TGTGCCAGCAGAGAGGGCACTGAAGCTTTCTTT.

In this sample, this clone turned up a few times. The CDR3 region has the DNA TGTGCCAGCAGCCTTCAGGGGCGGCCTGGGGGCTACACCTTC. Its protein is CASSLQGRPGGYTF. V is TRBV5-6 and J is TRBJ1-2, with TRBD1 as a possible D gene (6 bases). V was clipped by 4 bases and J by 8 bases, with 18 bases between them. Germline assignment: CDR1 SGHDT and CDR2 YYEEEE. The CDR3 runs to 14 residues.

The rearrangement uses TRBV5-1 and TRBJ2-5; 7 positions match TRBD1. The V gene's germline CDR1 is SGHRS and CDR2 YFSETQ. The CDR3 loop spans 14 amino acids. V lost 6 bases to trimming and J lost 5 bases; unmatched junction nucleotides: 10. The CDR3, as DNA: TGCGCCAGCACCGAGACAGGGTCTCTGGAGACCCAGTACTTC. It is translated as CASTETGSLETQYF.

This clone was counted between two and nine times. The J gene is TRBJ2-7, the V gene TRBV6-6; 8 bases are a match to TRBD2. The germline CDR1 and CDR2 sequences are MNHNY and SVGAGI (reference sequence). V lost 9 bases, J lost 5 bases, and 15 bases stayed unmatched. The CDR3 has 15 amino acids. CDR3 region: CASHSLAGGPHEQYF. Here the CDR3 DNA reads TGTGCCAGTCATAGTCTCGCGGGAGGCCCCCACGAGCAGTACTTC.

This CDR3 is CASSEGGQPQETQYF. For the CDR3, the DNA is TGTGCCAGCAGTGAGGGGGGGCAGCCCCAAGAGACCCAGTACTTC. This chain links TRBV6-1 with TRBJ2-5, with a weak D call TRBD2 (7 bases). Between the trimmed V and J ends, which lost 3 bases and 1 base, there was a span of 12 bases. The germline V gene has CDR1 MNHNS and CDR2 SASEGT. The CDR3 is 15 residues long.

The rearrangement uses TRBV6-1 and TRBJ2-2; 10 bases match TRBD2. The V segment lost 1 base and the J segment 9 bases; nucleotides outside the gene matches: 5. Germline V gene lookup returns CDR1 MNHNS and CDR2 SASEGT. The CDR3 covers 15 residues. CDR3 sequence: CASSEEETSGRELFF. As DNA, the CDR3 is TGTGCCAGCAGTGAAGAGGAGACTAGCGGGCGGGAGCTGTTTTTT.